The rows below give T cell receptor beta chains drawn from one sample of a study of glioma-infiltrating T cells. TCRdb reanalysed the multiplex PCR reads using MiXCR and keeps one entry per CDR3 protein. The profile shows fewer than 200,000 distinct CDR3 sequences, more than 35% of them singletons. The sample comprised glioma tissue, nonneoplastic brain tissue, or PBMCs (not recorded which). The receptor set was obtained from a human donor with low-grade glioma or glioblastoma, undergoing nonglioma brain surgery, or in good health (not recorded which). Each CDR3 is given with its conserved first and last residue. Each record gives: V gene, J gene, CDR3 protein.

TRBV7-9	TRBJ1-5	CSSSSDGYNQPQHF
TRBV20-1	TRBJ1-1	CRGGEGSTEAFF
TRBV3-1	TRBJ1-2	CASSQGGRSYGYTF
TRBV7-9	TRBJ1-1	CASSLGVQNTEAFF
TRBV12-3/TRBV12-4	TRBJ2-4	CASRSGRAYIQYF
TRBV7-9	TRBJ1-5	CASSLLSNQPQHF
TRBV5-1	TRBJ1-5	CASSLAGLGNQPQHF
TRBV19	TRBJ2-6	CASSNSLDRSGANVLTF
TRBV20-1	TRBJ2-1	CSATEGRWGLRSYNEQFF
TRBV7-8	TRBJ2-7	CASSFARQVPSYEQYF
TRBV20-1	TRBJ2-3	CLPWAARHGTQYF
TRBV7-7	TRBJ2-1	CASSPRVGTTTEQFF
TRBV28	TRBJ1-2	CASIAGDVGGYTF
TRBV20-1	TRBJ2-1	CSARDPGLAGSNEQFF
TRBV19	TRBJ1-5	CASSKKTGYQPQHF
TRBV2	TRBJ2-1	CASSLGNPNEQFF
TRBV28	TRBJ2-5	CASSFLFFRDRGIETQYF
TRBV4-2	TRBJ2-3	CASSQVGAGGTDTQYF
TRBV6-1	TRBJ2-3	CASSKQDSTDTQYF
TRBV28	TRBJ2-2	CASSKGTSGRSGELFF
TRBV3-1	TRBJ2-2	CDSSQDRDYTGELFF
TRBV7-2	TRBJ1-2	CASTFQGKGELTF
TRBV5-1	TRBJ1-6	CASRATGLTSPIHF
TRBV24-1	TRBJ2-3	CATSETSGTLDTQYF
TRBV6-1	TRBJ2-5	CASSEDGEQETQYF
TRBV5-1	TRBJ1-1	CASSFGGVEAFF
TRBV18	TRBJ1-1	CDSSPPGNTEAFF
TRBV9	TRBJ1-1	CASSVGSATEAFF
TRBV2	TRBJ2-3	CASSETGRGDTQYF
TRBV12-3/TRBV12-4	TRBJ1-2	CARSLGRGDGYTF
TRBV28	TRBJ2-3	CASSLHGGRGTDTQYF
TRBV27	TRBJ2-1	CASRTSGRAYNEQFF
TRBV6-2/TRBV6-3	TRBJ1-1	CASSETATGGTEAFF
TRBV6-1	TRBJ1-3	CASSFDSLSGNTIYF
TRBV20-1	TRBJ1-6	CSAGVTEESTLHF
TRBV20-1	TRBJ2-7	CSATGTSLVATTSYEQYF
TRBV4-1	.	CASRQSSLLQYF
TRBV7-6	TRBJ2-7	CASGTSGTGNEQYF
TRBV19	TRBJ1-6	CASSRYANIASYSPLHF
TRBV27	TRBJ2-3	CASSQRQSNTDTQYF
TRBV20-1	TRBJ2-5	CSASSAFETQYF
TRBV28	TRBJ1-4	CASSPRAPGDEKLFF
TRBV3-1	TRBJ2-5	CASSNRGPRAETQYF
TRBV29-1	TRBJ1-1	CSVREGGETEAFF
TRBV4-1	TRBJ1-6	CASSQLNRVSPLHF
TRBV27	TRBJ2-1	CASGLTSGRLNEQFF
TRBV6-1	TRBJ2-1	CASSIKPGQGQHEQFF
TRBV15	TRBJ2-1	CATQVSGRDHEQFF
TRBV12-3/TRBV12-4	TRBJ2-1	CASKDRNYNEQFF
TRBV4-2	TRBJ1-1	CASSQESRGGRSTEAFF
TRBV5-1	TRBJ2-1	CASSQTFLAGSYNEQFF
TRBV7-9	TRBJ2-7	CASSGDRAVEQYF
TRBV20-1	TRBJ2-3	CSAGGLAGTDTQYF
TRBV4-2	TRBJ2-1	CATSQEGTSLYNEQFF
TRBV7-6	TRBJ1-6	CASSRQGGDNLPLHF
TRBV5-5	TRBJ2-7	CASSSVLLGEQYF
TRBV20-1	TRBJ2-5	CSARESGETQHF
TRBV12-3/TRBV12-4	TRBJ2-1	CASSLIRYNEQFF
TRBV7-9	TRBJ2-7	CASSYRDYEQYF